Detailed here is one TCR beta chain. Its specificity is unknown. With 10 bases clipped from V and 1 base from J, the junction kept 7 bases outside the gene matches. Germline V CDR1 and CDR2: MNHEY, SMNVEV (reference sequence). The CDR3 runs 13 residues. The sample is drawn from a study of beta chain features in type 1 diabetes. Study-wide results and limits: The question of HLA type influencing TCRB rearrangement was one that remained unresolved here.

The authors reverse transcribed all of the isolated RNA, so sequencing captured expressed TCRB transcripts. Method: immunoSEQ multiplex PCR; TCRdb's copy keeps in-frame clones and lacks some. The data show 350,000 to 450,000 clones, about 15% seen once. Source material: naive CD4+ T cells from blood. This TCR came from a man aged 25 to 40 in good health. The chain is built from TRBV27 and TRBJ2-7, with 7 bases identical to TRBD1. The CDR3 loop reads CANPGQNSYEQYF. The CDR3 DNA reads as TGTGCCAACCCGGGACAGAATTCCTACGAGCAGTACTTC.